The 18 T cell receptor beta chains below were found in one sample sequenced in a study of identical twins. MiXCR was run by TCRdb on the 5' RACE reads, yielding one entry per CDR3 protein. In the table there are some 1,700,000 distinct CDR3 sequences, roughly 35% of which are singletons. Sequencing was done on a sample of cord blood. Receptors were obtained from a newborn girl in good health.

On this clonotype itself: A junction end diverges from the germline sequence, so it may reflect a read error. The V and J genes are TRBV12-3 or TRBV12-4 and TRBJ1-2; perhaps TRBD1 as D (6 bases). The CDR3 is 13 residues long. The CDR3 coding sequence is TGTGCCAGCAGGCGGACAGTAAACTATGGCTGCACCTTC. Residues: CASRRTVNYGCTF.

This chain uses TRBV3-1 with TRBJ2-4; possibly TRBD2 for D (6 bases). CDR1 and CDR2 from the germline V gene are LGHDT and YNNKEL (reference sequence). The CDR3 has 16 residues. Trimming stripped 3 bases from V and 0 bases from J, with 12 bases between. CDR3: CASSQGLALAKNIQYF. The CDR3 DNA is TGTGCCAGCAGCCAGGGGCTAGCGTTAGCCAAAAACATTCAGTACTTC.

This clonotype has just a few counts. The chain combines TRBV4-1 with TRBJ1-6; D is perhaps TRBD1 (6 bases). The germline V and J ends were trimmed by 0 bases and 5 bases, with 11 bases remaining between them. CDR3 length: 16 amino acids. Germline V lookup: CDR1 MGHRA, CDR2 YSYEKL. The CDR3 sequence is CASSQEGGTNNSPLHF. CDR3 DNA: TGCGCCAGCAGCCAAGAAGGGGGGACAAATAATTCACCCCTCCACTTT.

This clonotype was found a few times. The chain combines TRBV11-2 with TRBJ1-6; D is ambiguous. CDR3 length: 12 amino acids. Germline lookup yields CDR1 SGHAT and CDR2 FQNNGV. The V end lost 0 bases, the J end lost 9 bases, and 3 bases lay between the germline ends. The CDR3 region has the DNA TGTGCCAGCAGCTTAGAGTCTTCACCCCTCCACTTT. Protein product: CASSLESSPLHF. The full variable domain, its missing parts supplied by reference TRBV11-2 and TRBJ1-6, is EAGVAQSPRYKIIEKRQSVAFWCNPISGHATLYWYQQILGQGPKLLIQFQNNGVVDDSQLPKDRFSAERLKGVDSTLKIQPAKLEDSAVYLCASSLESSPLHFGNGTRLTVT.

This sequence joins TRBV20-1 and TRBJ2-7; D perhaps matches TRBD2 (5 bases). Germline-derived CDR1 and CDR2 are DFQATT and SNEGSKA (reference sequence). CDR3 length: 15 residues. Trimming left V 3 bases short and J 7 bases short, with 22 bases between. CDR3 sequence: CSASRRLAPYNEQYF. Written as DNA, the CDR3 is TGCAGTGCTAGTAGGCGCCTAGCCCCCTACAATGAGCAGTACTTC.

This clonotype was counted between two and nine times. This rearrangement joins TRBV15 to TRBJ2-3, with 8 bases fitting TRBD1. This CDR3 has 17 residues. Trimming removed 0 bases from V and 1 base from J; junction bases left unmatched: 6. Germline V gives CDR1 LNHNV, CDR2 YYDKDF (reference sequence). The CDR3 region has the DNA TGTGCCACCAGCAGAGATAGGGTCAGGGGGCGCACAGATACGCAGTATTTT. Protein product: CATSRDRVRGRTDTQYF.

This sequence joins TRBV7-2 and TRBJ2-5; D unresolved. Germline V gene data show CDR1 as SGHTA and CDR2 as FQGNSA. V was clipped by 6 bases and J by 1 base, with 12 bases between them. The CDR3 runs to 14 residues. This CDR3 reads CASSELHLQETQYF. The CDR3 nucleotides are TGTGCCAGCAGTGAACTGCATCTCCAAGAGACCCAGTACTTC.

The chain is built from TRBV12-3 or TRBV12-4 and TRBJ2-5; 8 bases match TRBD2. Trimming at V came to 4 bases and at J to 4 bases, leaving 11 bases not matched to a gene. This CDR3 region has 16 residues. CDR3 sequence (DNA): TGTGCCAGCAGTTCGTTTTCAGGCGGGGGGAGAGAGACCCAGTACTTC. It is translated as CASSSFSGGGRETQYF.

This clonotype was found a few times. This chain joins TRBV20-1 and TRBJ2-5; no clear D. Germline CDR1 is DFQATT and CDR2 is SNEGSKA (reference sequence). The CDR3 spans 14 residues. Trimming stripped 0 bases from V and 5 bases from J, with 13 bases between. The CDR3 DNA reads TGCAGTGCTAGAGACGGCTCCTCCAGGGAGACCCAGTACTTC. It translates to CSARDGSSRETQYF.

This clonotype was observed a handful of times. The chain couples TRBV7-9 to TRBJ1-2, with a weak D call TRBD1 (5 bases). Deletions cut 1 base from V and 4 bases from J, with 13 bases between. This CDR3 spans 15 amino acids. Germline V CDR1 and CDR2: SEHNR, FQNEAQ (reference sequence). The CDR3 loop reads CASSLGSGESYGYTF. Written as DNA, the CDR3 is TGTGCCAGCAGCTTAGGGTCGGGGGAATCCTATGGCTACACCTTC.

The CDR3 loop is CASSTWTGGKNIQYF. CDR3 DNA: TGTGCCAGCAGCACCTGGACAGGGGGCAAAAACATTCAGTACTTC. The J gene is TRBJ2-4, the V gene TRBV7-9, with 10 bases matching TRBD1. There are 15 residues in the CDR3. Per the germline V gene, CDR1 is SEHNR and CDR2 is FQNEAQ (reference sequence). J lost 3 bases, V lost 5 bases, and 4 bases had no gene match.

Comments on this clonotype: Mismatch with germline at one junction end may stem from a read error. J is TRBJ2-7 and V is TRBV12-3 or TRBV12-4, with a possible D match to TRBD1 (5 bases). The CDR3 covers 15 residues. CDR3 nucleotide sequence: TGTGCCAGCAGTTTACCCTCCAGGGCCATCTACGAGCAGTCCTTC. Amino acids: CASSLPSRAIYEQSF.

V gene TRBV12-3 or TRBV12-4 combines with J gene TRBJ2-1, with 11 bases that match TRBD2. J lost 15 bases, V lost 7 bases, and 11 bases had no gene match. The CDR3 loop spans 13 amino acids. The CDR3 loop reads CASTIAGGQAWFF. Written as DNA, the CDR3 is TGTGCCAGCACGATAGCGGGGGGGCAGGCGTGGTTCTTC.

CDR3: CASTLTGGNTGELFF. CDR3 bases: TGCGCCAGCACCCTGACAGGGGGCAACACCGGGGAGCTGTTTTTT. The chain uses TRBV5-1 and TRBJ2-2; 10 positions match TRBD1. The V gene's germline CDR1 is SGHRS and CDR2 YFSETQ. The J segment lost 2 bases and the V segment lost 6 bases, leaving 4 bases of the junction unmatched. The CDR3 runs 15 residues. Variable domain in full (rest from reference TRBV5-1 and TRBJ2-2): KAGVTQTPRYLIKTRGQQVTLSCSPISGHRSVSWYQQTPGQGLQFLFEYFSETQRNKGNFPGRFSGRQFSNSRSEMNVSTLELGDSALYLCASTLTGGNTGELFFGEGSRLTVL.

This clonotype was found a few times. The chain links TRBV20-1 to TRBJ2-1; 9 bases are shared with TRBD2. The ends lost 3 bases at V and 3 bases at J; junction bases unmatched: 9. The CDR3 is 16 residues long. The germline V gene has CDR1 DFQATT and CDR2 SNEGSKA (reference sequence). The CDR3 region is CSASLAGASLYNEQFF. The CDR3 nucleotides read TGCAGTGCTAGTTTAGCGGGGGCCTCCCTCTACAATGAGCAGTTCTTC.

CDR3 loop: CASSQDPGLGSQEQYF. Written as DNA, the CDR3 is TGTGCCAGCAGCCAAGACCCGGGACTCGGTTCTCAAGAGCAGTACTTC. This chain uses TRBV3-1 with TRBJ2-5; possible D gene TRBD2, 6 bases. V was trimmed by 0 bases and J by 11 bases, leaving 22 bases between them. The CDR3 has 16 amino acids. The germline CDR1 and CDR2 sequences are LGHDT and YNNKEL (reference sequence).

CDR3: CSARVSAGVNNEQFF. The CDR3 DNA reads as TGCAGTGCTAGAGTTTCAGCGGGAGTAAACAATGAGCAGTTCTTC. This sequence joins TRBV20-1 and TRBJ2-1, with TRBD2 identical over 8 bases. Germline lookup yields CDR1 DFQATT and CDR2 SNEGSKA (reference sequence). This CDR3 is 15 amino acids long. The V gene end was trimmed by 1 base and the J gene end by 5 bases; junction bases not matched to a gene: 7.

This clonotype was picked up many times. V usage is TRBV4-2 and J usage is TRBJ2-7; 13 bases map to TRBD2. The CDR3 contains 17 residues. Looked up from germline, CDR1 is LGHNA and CDR2 is YNFKEQ. Germline trimming cut 1 base from V and 3 bases from J; bases unmatched to any gene: 6. CDR3 DNA sequence: TGTGCCAGCAGCCAAGCAAGGACTAGCGGGGGATTCTACGAGCAGTACTTC. It yields the protein CASSQARTSGGFYEQYF.